Presented here are 32 T cell receptor beta chains from one specimen sequenced in a study of cytomegalovirus exposure and HLA in healthy donors. PCR was performed using 60 Vbeta and 13 Jbeta primers. Sequencing was performed with immunoSEQ multiplex PCR; in TCRdb, only in-frame clones are kept and a portion is missing. This sample has some 140,000 clones; approximately 80% occur once, and the top ten carry approximately 1.8%. The sequencing sample was made of PBMCs. The receptors here all came from a female donor in good health and CMV-seropositive.

V is TRBV20-1 and J is TRBJ2-1; D possibly corresponds to TRBD2 (6 bases). V was shortened by 5 bases and J by 9 bases, with 11 bases between the two germline ends. Germline CDR1 DFQATT, CDR2 SNEGSKA (reference sequence). The CDR3 length is 11 residues. CDR3 coding DNA: TGCAGTGCTCGCGGGATCGGTGAGCAGTTCTTC. Translating it yields CSARGIGEQFF.

This clone showed up just once. This chain connects TRBV4-1 to TRBJ1-2; no clear D gene. The CDR3 is 13 amino acids. Germline loops: CDR1 MGHRA, CDR2 YSYEKL. The V end lost 2 bases, the J end lost 4 bases, and 8 bases lay between the germline ends. This chain's CDR3 is CASSQSGIYGYTF. The CDR3 coding sequence is TGCGCCAGCAGCCAAAGCGGGATCTATGGCTACACCTTC.

The V and J genes are TRBV6-5 and TRBJ2-5; tentatively, D is TRBD1 (6 bases). The DNA matches TRBJ2-7 better at its end, which makes the J call doubtful. The CDR3 loop spans 14 amino acids. CDR1 MNHEY and CDR2 SVGAGI come from the germline V gene. The CDR3 region is CASGVVGQNYEQYF. DNA for the CDR3: TGTGCCAGCGGCGTAGTAGGACAGAACTACGAGCAGTACTTC.

This chain joins TRBV19 and TRBJ1-5; D is perhaps TRBD1 (6 bases). The CDR3 has 16 residues. V shed 0 bases and J shed 3 bases, with 12 bases lying between them. The germline CDR1 and CDR2 sequences are LNHDA and SQIVND (reference sequence). The CDR3 DNA reads TGTGCCAGTAGTATAGACAGGGGATTCTACAATCAGCCCCAGCATTTT. It specifies CASSIDRGFYNQPQHF.

This clone was detected only a few times. J is TRBJ2-3 and V is TRBV28, with 9 positions matching TRBD2. The CDR3 spans 15 residues. Germline V gives CDR1 MDHEN, CDR2 SYDVKM. The ends lost 3 bases at V and 5 bases at J; junction bases unmatched: 6. The CDR3 sequence is CASSFAGGGVDTQYF. CDR3 nucleotides: TGTGCCAGCAGTTTCGCGGGGGGGGGTGTAGATACGCAGTATTTT. Drawing the rest from reference TRBV28 and TRBJ2-3, the complete variable domain is DVKVTQSSRYLVKRTGEKVFLECVQDMDHENMFWYRQDPGLGLRLIYFSYDVKMKEKGDIPEGYSVSREKKERFSLILESASTNQTSMYLCASSFAGGGVDTQYFGPGTRLTVL.

The V gene is TRBV2, the J gene TRBJ2-3, with TRBD1 matching 8 bases. This CDR3 comprises 20 residues. Germline V lookup: CDR1 SNHLY, CDR2 FYNNEI. J gave up 0 bases and V 0 bases, and 14 bases lay outside the gene matches. The CDR3 region has the DNA TGTGCCAGCAGTGAAGCGCTTCGGTGGGGCCGACAGGGGAGCACAGATACGCAGTATTTT. It yields the protein CASSEALRWGRQGSTDTQYF.

This clone was recorded a few times. The rearrangement joins TRBV14 to TRBJ1-1; D is perhaps TRBD1 (5 bases). The germline gives CDR1 SGHDN, CDR2 FVKESK. V lost 0 bases to trimming and J lost 4 bases, with 18 bases between them. The CDR3 loop spans 17 amino acids. For the CDR3, the DNA is TGTGCCAGCAGCCAAGACGGAGGGCAGGGTTGGGGCACTGAAGCTTTCTTT. It specifies CASSQDGGQGWGTEAFF.

This clone was counted once. This chain joins TRBV15 and TRBJ2-7; 9 bases agree with TRBD1. This CDR3 has 16 amino acids. J lost 4 bases, V lost 0 bases, and 7 bases had no gene match. From germline, CDR1 is LNHNV and CDR2 YYDKDF (reference sequence). The CDR3 loop reads CATSRDSGTGRYEQYF. CDR3 coding DNA: TGTGCCACCAGCAGAGATTCCGGGACAGGGAGGTACGAGCAGTACTTC.

This chain links TRBV18 with TRBJ1-1; D gene ambiguous. The V gene's germline CDR1 is KGHSH and CDR2 LQKENI. The CDR3 totals 15 residues. V was clipped by 2 bases and J by 0 bases, with 10 bases between them. The CDR3 sequence: CASSPEVPMNTEAFF. In DNA, the CDR3 is TGTGCCAGCTCACCAGAGGTACCGATGAACACTGAAGCTTTCTTT. Complete variable domain (other parts from reference TRBV18 and TRBJ1-1): NAGVMQNPRHLVRRRGQEARLRCSPMKGHSHVYWYRQLPEEGLKFMVYLQKENIIDESGMPKERFSAEFPKEGPSILRIQQVVRGDSAAYFCASSPEVPMNTEAFFGQGTRLTVV.

V usage is TRBV7-9 and J usage is TRBJ2-5; 12 bases are a match to TRBD2. The CDR3 is 15 residues long. CDR1 and CDR2 (germline): SEHNR, FQNEAQ (reference sequence). J was trimmed by 5 bases and V by 4 bases; bases with no gene match: 5. CDR3 amino acids: CASSSRTSGTETQYF. The CDR3 coding sequence is TGTGCCAGCAGCTCACGGACTAGCGGGACGGAGACCCAGTACTTC.

The V and J genes are TRBV15 and TRBJ2-3; TRBD2 is a possible D gene (6 bases). CDR3 length: 15 amino acids. The germline V gene encodes CDR1 LNHNV and CDR2 YYDKDF (reference sequence). Trimming took off 8 bases at V and 3 bases at J, with 18 bases between the two ends. CDR3 in DNA: TGTGCCACCTCACACTCGGGAGTGGGGACAGATACGCAGTATTTT. Translation gives CATSHSGVGTDTQYF.

The CDR3 spells CASSQARAGELFF. The CDR3, as DNA: TGTGCCAGCAGCCAAGCTAGAGCCGGGGAGCTGTTTTTT. This rearrangement joins TRBV14 to TRBJ2-2; D is uncertain. The CDR3 loop spans 13 amino acids. CDR1 and CDR2 from the germline V gene are SGHDN and FVKESK. The V and J ends lost 1 base and 6 bases respectively, with 6 bases between them.

The chain combines TRBV10-2 with TRBJ1-5, with 9 bases fitting TRBD1. The V gene end was trimmed by 2 bases and the J gene end by 0 bases; junction bases not matched to a gene: 2. Germline CDR1 and CDR2: WSHSY and SAAADI. The CDR3 loop spans 16 amino acids. The CDR3 sequence is CASSETGGYSNQPQHF. CDR3 DNA: TGCGCCAGCAGTGAGACAGGGGGCTATAGCAATCAGCCCCAGCATTTT.

This clone was detected a few times. The V and J genes are TRBV7-3 and TRBJ2-7, with 8 bases matching TRBD1. CDR1 and CDR2 (germline): SGHTA, FQGTGA. The length of the CDR3 is 14 residues. J was trimmed by 5 bases and V by 1 base; bases with no gene match: 4. Written as DNA, the CDR3 is TGTGCCAGCAGCTTAATGGGACAGGACAACGAGCAGTACTTC. Its translation: CASSLMGQDNEQYF.

This chain uses TRBV7-9 with TRBJ1-3; D is perhaps TRBD1 (5 bases). Germline V CDR1 and CDR2: SEHNR, FQNEAQ (reference sequence). The CDR3 contains 13 residues. The ends were cut back, 7 bases at V and 6 bases at J, with 13 bases in the middle. As DNA, the CDR3 is TGTGCCAGCACCTTTGGACACGCAAACACCATATATTTT. Its translation: CASTFGHANTIYF.

V and J are TRBV27 and TRBJ1-2; TRBD1 agrees at 12 bases. The CDR3 loop spans 15 amino acids. Germline CDR1 is MNHEY and CDR2 is SMNVEV (reference sequence). The trim removed 5 bases at V and 4 bases at J, leaving 5 bases unmatched. This CDR3 is CASSTGTGGGYGYTF. CDR3 nucleotides: TGTGCCAGCAGTACCGGGACAGGGGGCGGCTATGGCTACACCTTC.

V gene TRBV5-1 combines with J gene TRBJ2-7, with 10 bases lining up with TRBD1. Losses at the gene ends were 1 base for V and 5 bases for J; bases not matched to a gene: 15. The germline CDR1 and CDR2 sequences are SGHRS and YFSETQ. The CDR3 sequence is 18 residues long. CDR3 nucleotide sequence: TGCGCCAGCAGCTTGTGGAGGGGGGGCGATGGGACAGGGGACGAGCAGTACTTC. Translating it yields CASSLWRGGDGTGDEQYF.

The chain links TRBV7-2 to TRBJ2-1; D is uncertain. Germline V gene lookup returns CDR1 SGHTA and CDR2 FQGNSA. This CDR3 is 13 amino acids long. Deletions cut 5 bases from V and 6 bases from J, with 11 bases between. The CDR3 loop reads CASSPYLSNEQFF. The CDR3 DNA follows: TGTGCCAGCAGCCCATACTTATCCAATGAGCAGTTCTTC. Complete variable domain (other parts from reference TRBV7-2 and TRBJ2-1): GAGVSQSPSNKVTEKGKDVELRCDPISGHTALYWYRQSLGQGLEFLIYFQGNSAPDKSGLPSDRFSAERTGGSVSTLTIQRTQQEDSAVYLCASSPYLSNEQFFGPGTRLTVL.

V usage is TRBV6-5 and J usage is TRBJ1-5; 9 bases match TRBD1. The junction had 3 bases not matched to a gene; V was cut back by 6 bases and J by 0 bases. CDR1 MNHEY and CDR2 SVGAGI come from the germline V gene. This CDR3 region has 15 residues. In DNA form, the CDR3 reads TGTGCCAGCAGACCACAGGGGGCTAGCAATCAGCCCCAGCATTTT. It encodes CASRPQGASNQPQHF.

This clone was detected only a few times. This sequence joins TRBV7-2 and TRBJ2-7, with 8 bases lining up with TRBD2. With V trimmed by 4 bases and J by 3 bases, 8 bases remained unmatched. CDR1 and CDR2 (germline): SGHTA, FQGNSA. This CDR3 is 15 amino acids long. The CDR3 loop is CASSSPPGGGYEQYF. DNA for the CDR3: TGTGCCAGCAGCTCACCTCCGGGGGGGGGCTACGAGCAGTACTTC.

CDR3 sequence (DNA): TGTGCCACCAGCAGACCCCGACAGGGGGCTATAGATACGCAGTATTTT. Its translation: CATSRPRQGAIDTQYF. The genes are TRBV15 and TRBJ2-3, with 10 bases identical to TRBD1. Trimming took 2 bases from V and 5 from J; bases not matched to a gene: 7. This CDR3 is 16 amino acids long. Germline CDR1 is LNHNV and CDR2 is YYDKDF (reference sequence).

This rearrangement joins TRBV2 to TRBJ2-5; 12 bases are shared with TRBD1. TRBJ2-7 matches the DNA end more closely, so the J call is doubtful. Germline V gene data show CDR1 as SNHLY and CDR2 as FYNNEI. The CDR3 totals 15 residues. DNA of the CDR3: TGTGCCAGCAGTGTAACCGGGACAGGGGGCAGCGAGCAGTACTTC. It is translated as CASSVTGTGGSEQYF.

The chain is built from TRBV18 and TRBJ2-7; 7 bases map to TRBD1. Trimming removed 5 bases from V and 4 bases from J; junction bases left unmatched: 11. Germline loops: CDR1 KGHSH, CDR2 LQKENI. The CDR3 sequence is 15 residues long. The CDR3 loop is CASSYGRDSLYEQYF. The CDR3 DNA sequence: TGTGCCAGCTCATATGGCCGGGACAGCTTGTACGAGCAGTACTTC.

This chain links TRBV29-1 with TRBJ2-5, with D maybe TRBD2 (6 bases). This CDR3 comprises 12 residues. CDR1 SQVTM and CDR2 ANQGSEA come from the germline V gene. Trimming left V 6 bases short and J 6 bases short, with 14 bases between. The CDR3 here is CSVKEGPQTQYF. In DNA, the CDR3 is TGCAGCGTCAAGGAGGGCCCGCAGACCCAGTACTTC.

This clone showed up just a few times. The chain couples TRBV5-4 to TRBJ2-7, with TRBD1 identical over 11 bases. Germline trimming cut 4 bases from V and 7 bases from J; bases unmatched to any gene: 7. The CDR3 has 14 residues. Germline values: CDR1 SGHNT, CDR2 YYREEE (reference sequence). The CDR3 region is CASSGGQGGMEQYF. Written as DNA, the CDR3 is TGTGCCAGCAGCGGGGGACAGGGGGGGATGGAGCAGTACTTC.

This clone has a handful of counts. The chain employs TRBV6-6 and TRBJ2-7; 12 bases match TRBD2. V lost 3 bases to trimming and J lost 4 bases; unmatched junction nucleotides: 4. This CDR3 is 15 amino acids long. Looked up from germline, CDR1 is MNHNY and CDR2 is SVGAGI (reference sequence). The CDR3: CASSYVLAGGYEQYF. In DNA, the CDR3 is TGTGCCAGCAGTTATGTCCTAGCGGGAGGGTACGAGCAGTACTTC.

This clone was seen a few times. The genes are TRBV6-1 and TRBJ1-1, with D possibly being TRBD1 (5 bases). The germline V gene has CDR1 MNHNS and CDR2 SASEGT. There are 14 residues in the CDR3. Between the trimmed V and J ends, which lost 6 bases and 2 bases, there was a span of 13 bases. CDR3 sequence: CASRLSQVNTEAFF. The CDR3 bases are TGTGCCAGCAGGCTGTCACAGGTTAACACTGAAGCTTTCTTT.

The rearrangement links TRBV5-1 to TRBJ2-3, with 8 bases identical to TRBD2. The CDR3 extends over 16 amino acids. V was clipped by 0 bases and J by 2 bases; unmatched bases: 5. Germline CDR1 reads SGHRS; CDR2 reads YFSETQ. CDR3 nucleotides: TGCGCCAGCAGCTTGGGGATAGCGGGGTCCACAGATACGCAGTATTTT. Amino acids: CASSLGIAGSTDTQYF.

This clone was seen once. The genes are TRBV5-1 and TRBJ2-1; 9 bases are shared with TRBD2. The germline gives CDR1 SGHRS, CDR2 YFSETQ. This CDR3 region has 16 residues. V trimming: 4 bases; J trimming: 0 bases; junction bases outside the gene matches: 5. This chain's CDR3 is CASSEAGGSSYNEQFF. In DNA, the CDR3 is TGCGCCAGCAGCGAGGCGGGGGGGAGCTCCTACAATGAGCAGTTCTTC. Full variable domain (rest looked up from reference TRBV5-1 and TRBJ2-1): KAGVTQTPRYLIKTRGQQVTLSCSPISGHRSVSWYQQTPGQGLQFLFEYFSETQRNKGNFPGRFSGRQFSNSRSEMNVSTLELGDSALYLCASSEAGGSSYNEQFFGPGTRLTVL.

This clone was recorded once. The chain recombines TRBV2 with TRBJ2-7; 9 positions agree with TRBD1. CDR1 is SNHLY, CDR2 FYNNEI, per germline. The CDR3 covers 13 residues. J gave up 4 bases and V 3 bases, and 1 base lay outside the gene matches. For the CDR3, the DNA is TGTGCCAGCAGTGACGACAGGGGGTACGAGCAGTACTTC. It codes for CASSDDRGYEQYF.

The CDR3 region is CARNTSHLIRGAIGPYEQYF. CDR3 nucleotide sequence: TGTGCCAGAAACACGTCCCACCTGATCCGTGGGGCAATAGGCCCTTACGAGCAGTACTTC. The chain combines TRBV5-3 with TRBJ2-7, with TRBD1 as a possible D gene (5 bases). TRBV5-3 has ORF status, its function being uncertain. Trimming removed 6 bases at V and 4 bases at J, with 35 bases between. CDR3 length equals 20 residues.

The chain has TRBV6-5 and TRBJ1-5; D ambiguous. CDR1 and CDR2 from the germline V gene are MNHEY and SVGAGI. The V end lost 6 bases, the J end lost 3 bases, and 12 bases lay between the germline ends. The CDR3 consists of 14 residues. The CDR3 nucleotides are TGTGCCAGCAGAAAAGGGAGGGACAATCAGCCCCAGCATTTT. This encodes CASRKGRDNQPQHF.